This paragraph reports one T cell receptor (beta chain). This CDR3 is 14 amino acids long. The germline V gene encodes CDR1 MNHNY and CDR2 SVGAGI (reference sequence). The V and J ends lost 2 bases and 0 bases respectively, with 5 bases between them. The data belong to a study of human thymus T cells. It was from resections taken during corrective heart surgery that the thymus tissue came. It was healthy Finnish infants having corrective surgery for congenital heart defects who were the donors. The data were produced by immunoSEQ multiplex PCR, yet TCRdb's version contains in-frame clones alone and is incomplete. The table includes tens of thousands of clones, 85% to 95% detected once.

Sequenced: thymus tissue. The sequence came from a girl under three years old with a congenital heart defect but otherwise immunologically healthy. The genes are TRBV6-6 and TRBJ1-3; D is ambiguous. In DNA, the CDR3 is TGTGCCAGCAGTTACACAGCCTCTGGAAACACCATATATTTT. It translates to CASSYTASGNTIYF.